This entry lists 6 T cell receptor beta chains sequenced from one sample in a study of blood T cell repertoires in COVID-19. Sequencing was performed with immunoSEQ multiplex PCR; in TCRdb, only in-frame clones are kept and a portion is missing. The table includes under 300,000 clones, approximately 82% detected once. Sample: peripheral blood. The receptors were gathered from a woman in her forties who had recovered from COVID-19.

The CDR3 protein is CASSLNQGAQETQYF. The CDR3 region has the DNA TGTGCCAGCAGTTTGAACCAGGGGGCGCAAGAGACCCAGTACTTC. The V gene is TRBV6-5, the J gene TRBJ2-5; 8 positions match TRBD1. This CDR3 spans 15 amino acids. The J segment lost 2 bases and the V segment lost 4 bases, leaving 6 bases of the junction unmatched. CDR1 and CDR2 (germline): MNHEY, SVGAGI.

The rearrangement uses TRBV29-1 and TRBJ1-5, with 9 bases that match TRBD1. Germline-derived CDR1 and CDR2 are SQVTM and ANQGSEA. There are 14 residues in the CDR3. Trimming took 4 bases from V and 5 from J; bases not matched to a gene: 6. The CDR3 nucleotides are TGCAGCGTTGGTGACAGGGGGTTGGATCAGCCCCAGCATTTT. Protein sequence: CSVGDRGLDQPQHF.

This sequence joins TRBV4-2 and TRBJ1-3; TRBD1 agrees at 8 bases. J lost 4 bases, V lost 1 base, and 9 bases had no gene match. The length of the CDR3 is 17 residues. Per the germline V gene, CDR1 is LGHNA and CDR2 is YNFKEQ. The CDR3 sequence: CASSQVGTGTQGNTIYF. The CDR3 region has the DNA TGTGCCAGCAGCCAAGTAGGGACAGGCACCCAGGGAAACACCATATATTTT.

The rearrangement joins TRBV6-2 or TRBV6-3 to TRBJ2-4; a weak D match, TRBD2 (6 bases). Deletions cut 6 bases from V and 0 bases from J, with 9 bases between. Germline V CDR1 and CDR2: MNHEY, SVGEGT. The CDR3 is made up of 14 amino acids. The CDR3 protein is CASSKGGAKNIQYF. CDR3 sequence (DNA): TGTGCCAGCAGCAAGGGAGGAGCCAAAAACATTCAGTACTTC.

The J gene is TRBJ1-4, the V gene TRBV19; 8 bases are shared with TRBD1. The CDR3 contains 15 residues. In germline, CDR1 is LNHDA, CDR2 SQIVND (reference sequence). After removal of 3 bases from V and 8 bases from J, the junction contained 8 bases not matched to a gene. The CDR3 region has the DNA TGTGCCAGTAGTATTGAAGGACAGGGCGGAGAAAAACTGTTTTTT. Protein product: CASSIEGQGGEKLFF.

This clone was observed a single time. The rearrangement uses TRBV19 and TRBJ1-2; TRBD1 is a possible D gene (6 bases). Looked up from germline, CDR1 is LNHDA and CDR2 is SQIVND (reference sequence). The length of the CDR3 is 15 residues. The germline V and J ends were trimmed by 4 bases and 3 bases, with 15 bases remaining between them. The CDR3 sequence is CASSNILGAYYGYTF. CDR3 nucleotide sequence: TGTGCCAGTAGTAATATATTGGGGGCGTACTATGGCTACACCTTC.